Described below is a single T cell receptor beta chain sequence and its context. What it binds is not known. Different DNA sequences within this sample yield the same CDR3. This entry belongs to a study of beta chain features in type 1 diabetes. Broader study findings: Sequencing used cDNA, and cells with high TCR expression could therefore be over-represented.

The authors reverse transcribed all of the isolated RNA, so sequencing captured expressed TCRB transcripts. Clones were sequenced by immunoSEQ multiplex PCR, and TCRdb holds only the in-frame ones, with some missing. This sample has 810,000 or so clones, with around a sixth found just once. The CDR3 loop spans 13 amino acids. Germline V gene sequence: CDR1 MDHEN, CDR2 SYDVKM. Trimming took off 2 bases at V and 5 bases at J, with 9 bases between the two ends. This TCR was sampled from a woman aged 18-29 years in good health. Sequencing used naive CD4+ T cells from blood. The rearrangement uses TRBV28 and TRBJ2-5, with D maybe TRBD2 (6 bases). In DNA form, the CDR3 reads TGTGCCAGCAGTTTAGGGGGAGGCGAGACCCAGTACTTC. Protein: CASSLGGGETQYF.